The following is a TCR beta chain sequence with its context. The antigen is undetermined. The CDR3 length is 15 residues. Germline CDR1 is MNHEY and CDR2 is SMNVEV (reference sequence). The J segment lost 7 bases and the V segment lost 5 bases, leaving 10 bases of the junction unmatched. This record belongs to a study of cytomegalovirus exposure and HLA in healthy donors. The table came from immunoSEQ multiplex PCR; TCRdb's copy has only in-frame clones and leaves some out. The sample consists of more than 300,000 clones, 86% of them appearing once. Study-wide points: First-cohort TCR clusters tended to co-occur in the 130 or so validation repertoires, a later analysis found. In vitro testing confirmed a few CMV-associated chains as specific for CMV antigens.

Sample: PBMCs. The chain carries TRBV27 and TRBJ2-7, with 11 nucleotides matching TRBD2. This receptor was taken from a young woman in good health and CMV-seronegative. The DNA for the CDR3 is TGTGCCAGCAGTGGCCTTAGCGGGAGGGTGTCAGAGCAGTACTTC. Protein sequence: CASSGLSGRVSEQYF.